Following are 5 T cell receptor beta chains from one sample sequenced in a study of cytomegalovirus exposure and HLA in healthy donors. In the PCR, 60 Vbeta and 13 Jbeta primers were used. The data were produced by immunoSEQ multiplex PCR, yet TCRdb's version contains in-frame clones alone and is incomplete. The sample yields approximately 150,000 clones, roughly four fifths seen once. The sequencing input was PBMCs. These receptors all stem from a man in his late teens or twenties in good health and CMV-seropositive.

The V and J genes are TRBV19 and TRBJ1-1; possible D gene TRBD1, 6 bases. Trimming cost V 5 bases and J 7 bases, with 17 bases left between them. CDR3 size: 14 residues. Per the germline V gene, CDR1 is LNHDA and CDR2 is SQIVND (reference sequence). The CDR3: CASSPSGGGYEAFF. CDR3 nucleotide sequence: TGTGCCAGTAGTCCCTCGGGAGGGGGTTATGAAGCTTTCTTT. The full variable domain, its missing parts supplied by reference TRBV19 and TRBJ1-1, is DGGITQSPKYLFRKEGQNVTLSCEQNLNHDAMYWYRQDPGQGLRLIYYSQIVNDFQKGDIAEGYSVSREKKESFPLTVTSAQKNPTAFYLCASSPSGGGYEAFFGQGTRLTVV.

The chain combines TRBV4-2 with TRBJ2-7; no reliable D call. The germline V gene encodes CDR1 LGHNA and CDR2 YNFKEQ. V was pared by 4 bases and J by 2 bases, with 9 bases between. This CDR3 is built from 13 residues. In DNA form, the CDR3 reads TGTGCCAGCAGCCCCCGGAGTGCCTACGAGCAGTACTTC. The encoded protein is CASSPRSAYEQYF.

This clone was counted a single time. The chain has TRBV7-9 and TRBJ2-1, with 9 bases that match TRBD2. The CDR3 is 15 amino acids. Germline V gives CDR1 SEHNR, CDR2 FQNEAQ (reference sequence). V shed 3 bases and J 9 bases; nucleotides not matched to a gene: 9. CDR3 region: CASSFRLAEVSEQFF. CDR3 sequence (DNA): TGTGCCAGCAGCTTTAGACTAGCGGAAGTAAGTGAGCAGTTCTTC.

The chain employs TRBV11-2 and TRBJ2-3; TRBD1 is a possible D gene (6 bases). Germline V gene data show CDR1 as SGHAT and CDR2 as FQNNGV. Trimming removed 8 bases at V and 2 bases at J, with 14 bases between. The CDR3 runs to 14 residues. CDR3 nucleotide sequence: TGTGCCAGCGACTACGGACAGATCACAGATACGCAGTATTTT. Amino acids: CASDYGQITDTQYF.

V usage is TRBV2 and J usage is TRBJ1-2; D is unclear. Germline lookup yields CDR1 SNHLY and CDR2 FYNNEI. The CDR3 extends over 12 amino acids. V lost 3 bases, J lost 5 bases, and 7 bases lay in between. For the CDR3, the DNA is TGTGCCAGCAGTGAGCGGGAGTATGGCTACACCTTC. This translates into CASSEREYGYTF.